The 28 T cell receptor beta chains presented below share a single source sample, sequenced in a study of T-cell reconstitution after alpha-beta-depleted transplantation in children. It was with unique molecular identifiers that the TCRbeta library was prepared. TCRdb reanalysed the PCR reads using MiXCR and keeps one entry per CDR3 protein. The sample gives about 250,000 distinct CDR3 sequences, roughly a quarter of which show up once; 4.5% to 5.5% is in the top ten. Sequences were derived from PBMCs, mostly from graft donor cells, sampled 360 days after TCRalphabeta/CD19-depleted stem cell transplant. Receptors were obtained from a female patient between 2 and 15 years old who had a stem cell transplant for congenital amegakaryocytic thrombocytopenia, so the T cells may come from the graft donor.

This clonotype was observed a single time. The gene calls are TRBV4-2 and TRBJ1-6; D not certain. CDR3 length equals 13 residues. V shed 1 base and J shed 5 bases, with 3 bases lying between them. Germline V gene lookup returns CDR1 LGHNA and CDR2 YNFKEQ. CDR3 nucleotide sequence: TGTGCCAGCAGCCAAGTGGATAATTCACCCCTCCACTTT. Translating gives CASSQVDNSPLHF.

The V gene is TRBV6-2 or TRBV6-3, the J gene TRBJ2-7; D assignment may be TRBD1 or TRBD2 (5 bases each). V dropped 6 bases and J dropped 8 bases, with 29 bases sitting between them. The germline V gene encodes CDR1 MNHEY and CDR2 SVGEGT. This CDR3 region has 17 residues. The CDR3 bases are TGTGCCAGCAGCCAGGGAACTCGGGCTTTCCATATGGGACAGCAGTACTTC. It encodes CASSQGTRAFHMGQQYF.

The chain joins TRBV12-3 or TRBV12-4 to TRBJ1-6; TRBD1 agrees at 9 bases. V was clipped by 4 bases and J by 14 bases; unmatched bases: 6. The CDR3 totals 13 residues. CDR3: CASSYRGPGALHF. CDR3 coding DNA: TGTGCCAGCAGTTACAGGGGGCCTGGGGCCCTCCACTTT.

In its sample, this clonotype was seen a few times. The CDR3 sequence is CASSFVRDGNYEQYF. DNA for the CDR3: TGTGCCAGCAGTTTTGTCCGGGACGGCAACTACGAGCAGTACTTC. This chain joins TRBV2 and TRBJ2-7, with D perhaps being TRBD1 or TRBD2 (5 bases each). Between the trimmed V and J ends, which lost 5 bases and 3 bases, there was a span of 17 bases. CDR1 SNHLY and CDR2 FYNNEI come from the germline V gene. The CDR3 totals 15 residues.

This clonotype came up a few times. This sequence joins TRBV7-9 and TRBJ1-1; no firm D call. The CDR3 spans 15 residues. V was clipped by 5 bases and J by 5 bases, with 18 bases between them. CDR1 SEHNR and CDR2 FQNEAQ come from the germline V gene (reference sequence). CDR3: CASSHGLVRRTEAFF. The DNA for the CDR3 is TGTGCCAGCAGCCACGGCCTAGTTAGAAGAACTGAAGCTTTCTTT.

This clonotype was detected ten times or more. The chain links TRBV29-1 to TRBJ2-5, with D perhaps TRBD1 (6 bases). The CDR3 is 13 amino acids. Trimming left V 6 bases short and J 7 bases short, with 18 bases between. Per the germline V gene, CDR1 is SQVTM and CDR2 is ANQGSEA. CDR3 in DNA: TGCAGCGTGCCGATGGGGCAGGGGTTGACCCAGTACTTC. Translation: CSVPMGQGLTQYF.

The chain uses TRBV7-8 and TRBJ2-5; 11 nucleotides match TRBD2. The CDR3 covers 15 residues. With 5 bases clipped from V and 4 bases from J, the junction kept 6 bases outside the gene matches. CDR1 is SGHVS, CDR2 FQNEAQ, per germline. CDR3 region: CASSTLAGGPETQYF. For the CDR3, the DNA is TGTGCCAGCAGCACCCTAGCGGGGGGCCCAGAGACCCAGTACTTC.

V gene TRBV5-1 combines with J gene TRBJ2-6; no reliable D call. Per the germline V gene, CDR1 is SGHRS and CDR2 is YFSETQ. V lost 0 bases, J lost 1 base, and 8 bases lay in between. The CDR3 totals 16 residues. The CDR3 DNA sequence: TGCGCCAGCAGCTTGGGCCCAGGATCTGGGGCCAACGTCCTGACTTTC. Translation: CASSLGPGSGANVLTF.

This chain joins TRBV18 and TRBJ2-1; D not resolved. Between the trimmed V and J ends, which lost 5 bases and 6 bases, there was a span of 8 bases. This CDR3 has 12 amino acids. The germline CDR1 and CDR2 sequences are KGHSH and LQKENI. The CDR3 is CASSYMSNEQFF. The CDR3 DNA reads TGTGCCAGCTCATACATGTCCAATGAGCAGTTCTTC.

Concerning this clonotype itself: Given a much more abundant clone one base away, this may be a read error. The chain recombines TRBV5-1 with TRBJ2-7, with D perhaps TRBD1 (6 bases). The CDR3 consists of 14 residues. Germline lookup yields CDR1 SGHRS and CDR2 YFSETQ. CDR3 sequence (DNA): TGCGCCATCAGCTTGGCCCAGGGGTCCTACGAGCAGTACTTC. This encodes CAISLAQGSYEQYF.

This clonotype has only a few counts. This rearrangement joins TRBV28 to TRBJ2-3, with TRBD2 as a possible D gene (6 bases). The germline V gene has CDR1 MDHEN and CDR2 SYDVKM. V lost 0 bases and J lost 1, with 11 bases in between. The CDR3 is made up of 16 amino acids. In nucleotides, the CDR3 is TGTGCCAGCAGTTTATGGGGCGGGGTGGGCACAGATACGCAGTATTTT. Translated: CASSLWGGVGTDTQYF.

This rearrangement joins TRBV7-9 to TRBJ1-2; TRBD1 is a possible D gene (5 bases). This CDR3 contains 15 residues. Germline V gene lookup returns CDR1 SEHNR and CDR2 FQNEAQ (reference sequence). Between the trimmed V and J ends, which lost 0 bases and 4 bases, there was a span of 12 bases. The CDR3 bases are TGTGCCAGCAGCTTAGCGACAGAGAACTTCTATGGCTACACCTTC. Translated: CASSLATENFYGYTF. The variable domain in full, completed from reference TRBV7-9 and TRBJ1-2, reads DTGVSQNPRHKITKRGQNVTFRCDPISEHNRLYWYRQTLGQGPEFLTYFQNEAQLEKSRLLSDRFSAERPKGSFSTLEIQRTEQGDSAMYLCASSLATENFYGYTFGSGTRLTVV.

This chain connects TRBV20-1 to TRBJ2-1, with unresolved D. There are 14 residues in the CDR3. CDR1 and CDR2 from the germline V gene are DFQATT and SNEGSKA (reference sequence). Trimming left V 0 bases short and J 6 bases short, with 12 bases between. CDR3 DNA: TGCAGTGCTAGAGATCTGGTCAGACTCAATGAGCAGTTCTTC. The encoded protein is CSARDLVRLNEQFF.

The chain joins TRBV28 to TRBJ2-3; tentatively, D is TRBD1 (6 bases). This CDR3 has 14 amino acids. V lost 1 base and J 4 bases, leaving 9 bases between the germline ends. The V gene's germline CDR1 is MDHEN and CDR2 SYDVKM. CDR3 nucleotide sequence: TGTGCCAGCAGTTTATCCCCAGGGGCAGATACGCAGTATTTT. This codes for CASSLSPGADTQYF. The whole variable domain, filled in from reference TRBV28 and TRBJ2-3, reads DVKVTQSSRYLVKRTGEKVFLECVQDMDHENMFWYRQDPGLGLRLIYFSYDVKMKEKGDIPEGYSVSREKKERFSLILESASTNQTSMYLCASSLSPGADTQYFGPGTRLTVL.

This clonotype has only a few counts. The gene calls are TRBV9 and TRBJ2-7; D remains unclear. The CDR3 is made up of 13 amino acids. In germline, CDR1 is SGDLS, CDR2 YYNGEE. V lost 0 bases to trimming and J lost 2 bases, with 6 bases between them. The CDR3: CASSVGPTYEQYF. CDR3 bases: TGTGCCAGCAGCGTAGGGCCGACCTACGAGCAGTACTTC.

The V call is TRBV10-3, the J call TRBJ2-2, with D possibly being TRBD1 (6 bases). This CDR3 region has 14 residues. CDR1 is ENHRY and CDR2 is SYGVKD in the germline V gene. The germline V and J ends were trimmed by 3 bases and 2 bases, with 7 bases remaining between them. DNA of the CDR3: TGTGCCATCAGTGACAGGGGCAACACCGGGGAGCTGTTTTTT. Translating gives CAISDRGNTGELFF.

This clonotype came up many times. The chain is built from TRBV5-1 and TRBJ1-3; no firm D call. The CDR3 totals 12 residues. Germline CDR1 is SGHRS and CDR2 is YFSETQ. Trimming cost V 0 bases and J 3 bases, with 1 base left between them. The CDR3 region is CASSLDGNTIYF. CDR3 nucleotides: TGCGCCAGCAGCTTGGATGGAAACACCATATATTTT.

The chain combines TRBV7-9 with TRBJ1-1; D is undetermined. The length of the CDR3 is 14 residues. V lost 2 bases and J 1 base, leaving 8 bases between the germline ends. Germline assignment: CDR1 SEHNR and CDR2 FQNEAQ (reference sequence). In nucleotides, the CDR3 is TGTGCCAGCAGCTTATTGTTTTCGAACACTGAAGCTTTCTTT. This sequence encodes CASSLLFSNTEAFF.

This chain joins TRBV4-2 and TRBJ1-2; no firm D call. This CDR3 comprises 15 residues. V was trimmed by 1 base and J by 2 bases, leaving 11 bases between them. Germline CDR1 and CDR2: LGHNA and YNFKEQ. The chain's CDR3 is CASSQARLQNYGYTF. In nucleotides, the CDR3 is TGTGCCAGCAGCCAAGCTCGACTGCAAAACTATGGCTACACCTTC.

V usage is TRBV9 and J usage is TRBJ2-5, with no clear D. The CDR3 covers 15 residues. Trimming stripped 0 bases from V and 5 bases from J, with 14 bases between. Germline V gives CDR1 SGDLS, CDR2 YYNGEE. The chain's CDR3 is CASSVEPRPGETQYF. As DNA, the CDR3 is TGTGCCAGCAGCGTAGAACCCCGGCCCGGGGAGACCCAGTACTTC.

The V and J genes are TRBV7-8 and TRBJ2-7; D gene uncertain. The CDR3 length is 14 residues. Trimming left V 7 bases short and J 0 bases short, with 13 bases between. Germline V gene lookup returns CDR1 SGHVS and CDR2 FQNEAQ. CDR3 nucleotide sequence: TGTGCCAGCAACTTGGGCCTCGGCTCCTACGAGCAGTACTTC. Protein: CASNLGLGSYEQYF.

This clonotype was detected a few times. The rearrangement uses TRBV2 and TRBJ1-6, with no clear D. Germline V lookup: CDR1 SNHLY, CDR2 FYNNEI. The V gene lost 3 bases and the J gene lost 8 bases, with 14 bases spanning the gap. The CDR3 is made up of 15 amino acids. The CDR3 is CASSDGYPRDSPLHF. CDR3 nucleotide sequence: TGTGCCAGCAGTGACGGCTACCCAAGGGATTCACCCCTCCACTTT. Full variable domain (remainder filled in from reference TRBV2 and TRBJ1-6): EPEVTQTPSHQVTQMGQEVILRCVPISNHLYFYWYRQILGQKVEFLVSFYNNEISEKSEIFDDQFSVERPDGSNFTLKIRSTKLEDSAMYFCASSDGYPRDSPLHFGNGTRLTVT.

The sample holds many counts of this clonotype. The chain links TRBV18 to TRBJ2-3; D remains unclear. This CDR3 is 13 amino acids long. V shed 0 bases and J shed 1 base, with 2 bases lying between them. Germline CDR1 KGHSH, CDR2 LQKENI. DNA of the CDR3: TGTGCCAGCTCACCACCCGGCACAGATACGCAGTATTTT. This gives the protein CASSPPGTDTQYF. The full variable domain, in which reference TRBV18 and TRBJ2-3 provide the parts outside the CDR3, is NAGVMQNPRHLVRRRGQEARLRCSPMKGHSHVYWYRQLPEEGLKFMVYLQKENIIDESGMPKERFSAEFPKEGPSILRIQQVVRGDSAAYFCASSPPGTDTQYFGPGTRLTVL.

The V gene is TRBV4-1, the J gene TRBJ2-7; 13 bases are shared with TRBD2. The CDR3 totals 20 residues. Germline CDR1 reads MGHRA; CDR2 reads YSYEKL. The V and J ends lost 4 bases and 3 bases, in that order; junction bases with no gene match: 18. The CDR3 loop is CASSRLHQRLAGGYNYEQYF. DNA for the CDR3: TGCGCCAGCAGCCGGTTGCACCAGCGACTAGCGGGAGGATACAACTACGAGCAGTACTTC.

The chain is built from TRBV20-1 and TRBJ2-3; tentative D call: TRBD2 (5 bases). The V end was cut by 6 bases, the J end by 3 bases, with 13 bases between. CDR3 size: 13 residues. Germline lookup yields CDR1 DFQATT and CDR2 SNEGSKA (reference sequence). The CDR3 DNA follows: TGCAGTGCCCACCCAACGGGGACAGATACGCAGTATTTT. This translates into CSAHPTGTDTQYF.

This rearrangement joins TRBV19 to TRBJ1-1; D call uncertain. The CDR3 runs to 18 residues. Trimming removed 7 bases from V and 0 bases from J, with 24 bases in between. The V gene's germline CDR1 is LNHDA and CDR2 SQIVND (reference sequence). The CDR3 nucleotides are TGTGCCAGTATGGGCCACCGATCAGCCGGCACCATGAACACTGAAGCTTTCTTT. It encodes CASMGHRSAGTMNTEAFF.

This clonotype was seen a few times. The chain employs TRBV20-1 and TRBJ2-3, with 7 nucleotides matching TRBD2. J was trimmed by 0 bases and V by 6 bases; bases with no gene match: 27. The germline CDR1 and CDR2 sequences are DFQATT and SNEGSKA (reference sequence). The CDR3 consists of 21 residues. The CDR3 reads CSAPETVRDSGFLTSTDTQYF. Written as DNA, the CDR3 is TGCAGTGCACCAGAAACCGTCAGAGATAGCGGGTTCCTTACTAGCACAGATACGCAGTATTTT.

This clonotype was observed many times. The J gene is TRBJ2-2, the V gene TRBV28; TRBD2 is a possible D gene (6 bases). Trimming cost V 5 bases and J 2 bases, with 15 bases left between them. Looked up from germline, CDR1 is MDHEN and CDR2 is SYDVKM. The CDR3 loop spans 16 amino acids. The chain's CDR3 is CASSRTWGGNTGELFF. CDR3 in DNA: TGTGCCAGCAGTCGGACCTGGGGAGGAAACACCGGGGAGCTGTTTTTT.